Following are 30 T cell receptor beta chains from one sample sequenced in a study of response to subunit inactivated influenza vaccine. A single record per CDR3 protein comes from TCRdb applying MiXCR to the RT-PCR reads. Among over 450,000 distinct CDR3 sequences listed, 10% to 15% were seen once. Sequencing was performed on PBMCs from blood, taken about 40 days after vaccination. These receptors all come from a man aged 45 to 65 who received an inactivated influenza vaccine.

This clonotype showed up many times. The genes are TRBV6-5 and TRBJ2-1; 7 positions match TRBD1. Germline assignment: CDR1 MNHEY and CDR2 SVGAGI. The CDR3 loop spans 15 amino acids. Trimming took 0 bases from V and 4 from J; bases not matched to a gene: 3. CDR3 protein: CASSYSGTDYNEQFF. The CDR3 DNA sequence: TGTGCCAGCAGTTACTCAGGGACAGATTACAATGAGCAGTTCTTC.

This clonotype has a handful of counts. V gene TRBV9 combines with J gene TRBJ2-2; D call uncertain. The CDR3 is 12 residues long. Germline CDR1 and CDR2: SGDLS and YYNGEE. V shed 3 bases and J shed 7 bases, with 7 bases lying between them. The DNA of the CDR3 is TGTGCCAGCAGCGCCCCTCTCGGGGAGCTGTTTTTT. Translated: CASSAPLGELFF.

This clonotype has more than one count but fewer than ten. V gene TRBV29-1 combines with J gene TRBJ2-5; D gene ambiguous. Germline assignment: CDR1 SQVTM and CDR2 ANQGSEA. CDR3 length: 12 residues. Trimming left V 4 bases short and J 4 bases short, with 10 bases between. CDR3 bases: TGCAGCGTTGGATGGGGTGCAGAGACCCAGTACTTC. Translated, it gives CSVGWGAETQYF.

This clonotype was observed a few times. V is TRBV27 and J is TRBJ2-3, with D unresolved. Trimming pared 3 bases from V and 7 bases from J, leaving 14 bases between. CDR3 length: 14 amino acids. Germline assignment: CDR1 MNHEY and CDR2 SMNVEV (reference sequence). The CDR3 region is CASSFATKRNTQYF. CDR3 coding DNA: TGTGCCAGCAGTTTCGCGACCAAACGAAATACGCAGTATTTT.

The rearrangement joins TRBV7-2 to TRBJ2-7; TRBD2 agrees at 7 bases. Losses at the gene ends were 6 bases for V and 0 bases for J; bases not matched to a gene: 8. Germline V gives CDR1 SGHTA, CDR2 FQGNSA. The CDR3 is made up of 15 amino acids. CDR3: CASRMGGFSSYEQYF. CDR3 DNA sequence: TGTGCCAGCAGGATGGGAGGGTTCAGCTCCTACGAGCAGTACTTC.

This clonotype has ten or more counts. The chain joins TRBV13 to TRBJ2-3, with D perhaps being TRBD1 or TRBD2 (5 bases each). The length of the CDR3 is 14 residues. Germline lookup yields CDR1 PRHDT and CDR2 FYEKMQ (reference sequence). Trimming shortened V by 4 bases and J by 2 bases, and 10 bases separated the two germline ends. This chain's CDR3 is CASSSGGFTDTQYF. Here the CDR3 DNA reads TGTGCCAGCAGCTCTGGGGGTTTCACAGATACGCAGTATTTT.

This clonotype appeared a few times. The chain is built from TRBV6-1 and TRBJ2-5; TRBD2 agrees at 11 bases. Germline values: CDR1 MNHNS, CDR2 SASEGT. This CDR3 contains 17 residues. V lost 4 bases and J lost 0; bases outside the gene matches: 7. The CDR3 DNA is TGTGCCAGCAGTGGAACGGGACTAGCGGTGTACCAAGAGACCCAGTACTTC. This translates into CASSGTGLAVYQETQYF.

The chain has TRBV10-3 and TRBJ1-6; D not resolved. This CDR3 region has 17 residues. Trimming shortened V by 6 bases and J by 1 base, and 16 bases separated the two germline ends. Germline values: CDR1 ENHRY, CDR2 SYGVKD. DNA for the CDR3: TGTGCCATCAGGGACCCCGGGGAGGAGTCCTATAATTCACCCCTCCACTTT. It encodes CAIRDPGEESYNSPLHF.

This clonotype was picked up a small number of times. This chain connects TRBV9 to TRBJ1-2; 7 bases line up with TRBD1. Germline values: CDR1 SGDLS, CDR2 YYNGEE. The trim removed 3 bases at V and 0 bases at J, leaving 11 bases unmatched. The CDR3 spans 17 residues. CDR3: CASSAIDRVGTNYGYTF. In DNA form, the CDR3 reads TGTGCCAGCAGCGCCATAGACAGGGTGGGGACTAACTATGGCTACACCTTC.

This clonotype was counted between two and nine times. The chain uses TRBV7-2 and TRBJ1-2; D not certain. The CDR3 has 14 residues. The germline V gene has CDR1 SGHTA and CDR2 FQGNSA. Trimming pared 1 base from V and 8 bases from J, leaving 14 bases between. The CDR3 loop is CASSLDWTVGGYTF. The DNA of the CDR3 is TGTGCCAGCAGCTTAGACTGGACCGTCGGGGGCTACACCTTC. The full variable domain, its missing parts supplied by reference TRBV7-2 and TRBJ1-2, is GAGVSQSPSNKVTEKGKDVELRCDPISGHTALYWYRQSLGQGLEFLIYFQGNSAPDKSGLPSDRFSAERTGGSVSTLTIQRTQQEDSAVYLCASSLDWTVGGYTFGSGTRLTVV.

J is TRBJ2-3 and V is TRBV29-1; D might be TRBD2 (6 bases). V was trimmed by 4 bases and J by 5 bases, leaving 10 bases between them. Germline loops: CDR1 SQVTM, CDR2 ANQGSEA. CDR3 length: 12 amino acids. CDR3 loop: CSVVGLQDTQYF. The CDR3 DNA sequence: TGCAGCGTTGTGGGACTTCAAGATACGCAGTATTTT.

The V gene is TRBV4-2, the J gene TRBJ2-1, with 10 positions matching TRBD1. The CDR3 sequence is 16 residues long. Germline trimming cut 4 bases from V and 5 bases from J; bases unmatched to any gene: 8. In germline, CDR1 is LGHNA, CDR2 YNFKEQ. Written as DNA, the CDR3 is TGTGCCAGCAGCCCCCGCCGGGACAGGGGAAACAATGAGCAGTTCTTC. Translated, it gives CASSPRRDRGNNEQFF.

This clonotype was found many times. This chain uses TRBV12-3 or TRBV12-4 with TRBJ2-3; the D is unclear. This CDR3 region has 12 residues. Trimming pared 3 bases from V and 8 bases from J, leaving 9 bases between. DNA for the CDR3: TGTGCCAGCAGTTTTTTTTCAGTTACGCAGTATTTT. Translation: CASSFFSVTQYF.

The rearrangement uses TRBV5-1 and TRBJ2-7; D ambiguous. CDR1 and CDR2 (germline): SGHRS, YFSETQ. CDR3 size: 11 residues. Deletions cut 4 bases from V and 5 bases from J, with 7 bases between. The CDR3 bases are TGCGCCAGCAGCGGGGATCACGAGCAGTACTTC. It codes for CASSGDHEQYF.

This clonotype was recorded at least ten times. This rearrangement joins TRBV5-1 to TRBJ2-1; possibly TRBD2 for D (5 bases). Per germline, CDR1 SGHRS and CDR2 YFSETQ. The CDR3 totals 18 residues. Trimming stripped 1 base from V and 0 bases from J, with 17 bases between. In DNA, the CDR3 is TGCGCCAGCAGCTTGAAGTTTATAGCGTATAGCTCCTACAATGAGCAGTTCTTC. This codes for CASSLKFIAYSSYNEQFF.

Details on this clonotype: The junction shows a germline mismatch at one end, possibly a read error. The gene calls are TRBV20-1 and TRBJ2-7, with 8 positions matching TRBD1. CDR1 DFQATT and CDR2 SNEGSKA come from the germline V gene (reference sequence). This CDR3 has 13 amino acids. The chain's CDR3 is CSAGPDRGYEHYF. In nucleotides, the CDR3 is TGCAGTGCTGGCCCAGACAGGGGCTACGAGCACTACTTC.

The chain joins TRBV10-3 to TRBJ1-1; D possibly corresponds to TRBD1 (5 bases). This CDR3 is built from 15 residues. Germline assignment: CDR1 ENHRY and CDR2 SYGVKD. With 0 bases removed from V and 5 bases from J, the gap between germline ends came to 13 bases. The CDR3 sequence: CAISESAQGNTEAFF. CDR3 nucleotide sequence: TGTGCCATCAGTGAGTCGGCCCAGGGAAATACTGAAGCTTTCTTT.

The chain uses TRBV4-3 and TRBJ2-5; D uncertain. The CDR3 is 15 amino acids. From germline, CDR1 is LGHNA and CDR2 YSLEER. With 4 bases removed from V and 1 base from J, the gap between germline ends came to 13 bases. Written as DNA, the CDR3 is TGCGCCAGCAGCCGGAGAGGCGATTTCCAAGAGACCCAGTACTTC. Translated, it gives CASSRRGDFQETQYF.

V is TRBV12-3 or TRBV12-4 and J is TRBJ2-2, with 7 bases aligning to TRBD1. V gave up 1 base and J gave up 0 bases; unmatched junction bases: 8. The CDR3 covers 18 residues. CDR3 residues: CASSLVLTGPPNTGELFF. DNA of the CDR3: TGTGCCAGCAGTTTAGTCTTGACAGGGCCCCCGAACACCGGGGAGCTGTTTTTT.

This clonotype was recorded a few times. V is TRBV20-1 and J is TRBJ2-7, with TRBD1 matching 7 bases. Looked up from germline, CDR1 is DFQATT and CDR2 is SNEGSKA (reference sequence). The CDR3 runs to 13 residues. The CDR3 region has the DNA TGCAGCCCAAGGACAGGTAACTCCTACGAGCAGTACTTC. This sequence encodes CSPRTGNSYEQYF.

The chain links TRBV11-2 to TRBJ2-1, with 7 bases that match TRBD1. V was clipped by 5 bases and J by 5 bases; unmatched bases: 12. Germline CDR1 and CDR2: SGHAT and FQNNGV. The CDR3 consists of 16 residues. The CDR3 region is CASSPLQGPPNNEQFF. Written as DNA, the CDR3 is TGTGCCAGCAGCCCTCTACAGGGGCCCCCCAACAATGAGCAGTTCTTC. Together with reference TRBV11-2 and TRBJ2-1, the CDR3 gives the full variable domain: EAGVAQSPRYKIIEKRQSVAFWCNPISGHATLYWYQQILGQGPKLLIQFQNNGVVDDSQLPKDRFSAERLKGVDSTLKIQPAKLEDSAVYLCASSPLQGPPNNEQFFGPGTRLTVL.

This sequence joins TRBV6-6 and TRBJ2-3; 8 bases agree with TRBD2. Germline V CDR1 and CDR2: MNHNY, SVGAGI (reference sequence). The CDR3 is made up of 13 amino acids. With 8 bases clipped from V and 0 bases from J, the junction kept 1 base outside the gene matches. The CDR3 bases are TGTGCCAGCGTAGCGGGGAGCACAGATACGCAGTATTTT. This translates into CASVAGSTDTQYF.

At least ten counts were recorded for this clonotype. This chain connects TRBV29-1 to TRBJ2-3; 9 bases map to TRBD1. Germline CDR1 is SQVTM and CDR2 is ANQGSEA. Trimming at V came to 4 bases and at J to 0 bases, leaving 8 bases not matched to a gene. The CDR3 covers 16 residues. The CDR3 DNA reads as TGCAGCGTTGCCGGGAACAGGGGGCTCAGCACAGATACGCAGTATTTT. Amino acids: CSVAGNRGLSTDTQYF.

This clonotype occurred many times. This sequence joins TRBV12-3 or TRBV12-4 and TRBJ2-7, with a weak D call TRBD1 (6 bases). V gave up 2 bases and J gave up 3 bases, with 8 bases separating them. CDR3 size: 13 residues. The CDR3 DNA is TGTGCCAGCAGTTTATCGGACAGCTACGAGCAGTACTTC. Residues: CASSLSDSYEQYF.

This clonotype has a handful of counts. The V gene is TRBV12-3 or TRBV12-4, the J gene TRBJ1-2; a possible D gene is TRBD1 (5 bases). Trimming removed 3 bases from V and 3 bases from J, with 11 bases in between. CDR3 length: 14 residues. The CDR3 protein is CASSFGGSDYGYTF. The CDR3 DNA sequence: TGTGCCAGCAGTTTTGGGGGAAGTGACTATGGCTACACCTTC.

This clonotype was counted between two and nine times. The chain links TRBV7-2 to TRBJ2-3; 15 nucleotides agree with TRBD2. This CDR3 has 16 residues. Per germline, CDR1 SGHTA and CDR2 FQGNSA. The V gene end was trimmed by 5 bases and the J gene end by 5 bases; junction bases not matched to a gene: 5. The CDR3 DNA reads TGTGCCAGCAGCCCAAGGACTAGCGGGGGGGGAGATACGCAGTATTTT. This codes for CASSPRTSGGGDTQYF. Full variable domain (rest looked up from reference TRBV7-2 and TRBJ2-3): GAGVSQSPSNKVTEKGKDVELRCDPISGHTALYWYRQSLGQGLEFLIYFQGNSAPDKSGLPSDRFSAERTGGSVSTLTIQRTQQEDSAVYLCASSPRTSGGGDTQYFGPGTRLTVL.

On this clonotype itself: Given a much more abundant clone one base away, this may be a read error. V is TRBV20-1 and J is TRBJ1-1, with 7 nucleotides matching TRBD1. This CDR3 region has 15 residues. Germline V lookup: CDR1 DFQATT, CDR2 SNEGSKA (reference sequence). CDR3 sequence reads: CSARDPRGSDTEALF. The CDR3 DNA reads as TGCAGTGCTAGAGATCCCAGGGGGTCGGACACTGAAGCTCTCTTT.

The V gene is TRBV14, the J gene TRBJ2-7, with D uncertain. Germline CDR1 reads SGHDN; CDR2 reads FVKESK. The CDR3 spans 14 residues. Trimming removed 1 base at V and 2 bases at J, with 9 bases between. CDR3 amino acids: CASSQVRQPYEQYF. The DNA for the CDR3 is TGTGCCAGCAGCCAAGTTCGACAACCCTACGAGCAGTACTTC.

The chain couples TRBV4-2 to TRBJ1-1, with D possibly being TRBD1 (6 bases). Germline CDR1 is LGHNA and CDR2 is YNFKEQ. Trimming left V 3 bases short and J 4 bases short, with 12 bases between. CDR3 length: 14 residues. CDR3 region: CASSQGARVTEAFF. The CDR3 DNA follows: TGTGCCAGCAGCCAGGGGGCAAGGGTCACTGAAGCTTTCTTT.

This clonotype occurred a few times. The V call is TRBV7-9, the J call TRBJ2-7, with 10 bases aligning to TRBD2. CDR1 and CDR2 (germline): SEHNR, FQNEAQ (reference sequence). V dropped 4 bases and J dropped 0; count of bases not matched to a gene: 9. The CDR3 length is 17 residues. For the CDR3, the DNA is TGTGCCAGCAGCTCAGATACTCTAGCGGGAGTCTCCTACGAGCAGTACTTC. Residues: CASSSDTLAGVSYEQYF.